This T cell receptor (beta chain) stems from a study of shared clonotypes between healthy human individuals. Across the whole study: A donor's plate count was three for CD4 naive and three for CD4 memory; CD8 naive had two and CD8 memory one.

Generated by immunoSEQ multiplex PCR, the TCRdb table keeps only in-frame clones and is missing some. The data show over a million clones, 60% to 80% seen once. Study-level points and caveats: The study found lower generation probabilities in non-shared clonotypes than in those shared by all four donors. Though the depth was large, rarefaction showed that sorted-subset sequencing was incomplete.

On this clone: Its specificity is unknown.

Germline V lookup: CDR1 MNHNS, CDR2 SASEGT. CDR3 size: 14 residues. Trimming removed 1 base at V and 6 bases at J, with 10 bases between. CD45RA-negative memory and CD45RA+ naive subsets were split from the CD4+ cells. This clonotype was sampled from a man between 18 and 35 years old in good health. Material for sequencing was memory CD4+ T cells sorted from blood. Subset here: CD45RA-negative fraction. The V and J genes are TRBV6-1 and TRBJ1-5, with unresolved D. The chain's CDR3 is CASSEGRGIQPQHF. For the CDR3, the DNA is TGTGCCAGCAGTGAAGGTCGTGGGATTCAGCCCCAGCATTTT.